The present entry profiles one T cell receptor (beta chain) with its context. What it binds is not known. Every ophthalmopathy donor presented moderate-to-severe activity, CAS ≥3, NOSPECS ≥4 and duration under 3 months. Isolation of PBMCs was performed using 9.5 to 10 ml of fresh peripheral blood. The sequenced template was RNA, covering the TCR beta CDR3 region. HTBI-primed first-round RT-PCR preceded second-round multiplex PCR. TCRdb re-called the multiplex PCR reads with MiXCR, one entry per CDR3 protein. The table lists approximately 500,000 distinct CDR3 sequences, roughly an eighth of them singletons. The data originate from a study of Graves' ophthalmopathy and Graves' hyperthyroidism. Per germline, CDR1 MNHNS and CDR2 SASEGT. This CDR3 comprises 17 residues. Trimming cost V 7 bases and J 4 bases, with 20 bases left between them. Overall study results and limits: Most thyroid clonotypes expanded beyond 0.001 frequency were also found in blood. Prediction of ophthalmopathy progression reached about 71% sensitivity and nearly 75% specificity.

The V call is TRBV6-1, the J call TRBJ2-6; D is tentatively TRBD1 or TRBD2 (5 bases each). This receptor was taken from a woman aged 25 to 45 with Graves' ophthalmopathy. The sequencing input was blood. The CDR3 sequence is CASTRQNHGTGANVLTF. CDR3 DNA: TGTGCCAGCACAAGACAGAACCATGGGACCGGGGCCAACGTCCTGACTTTC.